The source of this T cell receptor (beta chain) is a study of blood T cell repertoires in COVID-19. Study as a whole: Spain, Italy and the United States supplied samples that represented acute and convalescent COVID-19. The analysed material was cDNA or gDNA that came from T cells, B-cell-depleted T cells, or PBMCs.

In this sample, this clone turned up once. Methods used by the authors: By means of reference gene primer amplification, nucleated cell counts were estimated. Libraries were prepared by immunoSEQ multiplex PCR; TCRdb keeps only in-frame clonotypes and omits some of them. D and trimming were read from the DNA, whereas the V and J calls and clone size are those reported in that table. In the table there are about 82,000 clones, around 80% of which are singletons. The sequenced material came from peripheral blood. This clonotype was obtained from a woman aged 40 to 50 with active or convalescent COVID-19.

CDR3 in DNA: TGTGCCACCAGTGATCCGGGACAGGGCACCTTTGGGTATGGCTACACCTTC. Protein: CATSDPGQGTFGYGYTF. The chain joins TRBV24-1 to TRBJ1-2, with 9 positions matching TRBD1. This CDR3 has 17 amino acids. The germline V gene has CDR1 KGHDR and CDR2 SFDVKD. Trimming cost V 3 bases and J 5 bases; bases outside gene matches: 12.